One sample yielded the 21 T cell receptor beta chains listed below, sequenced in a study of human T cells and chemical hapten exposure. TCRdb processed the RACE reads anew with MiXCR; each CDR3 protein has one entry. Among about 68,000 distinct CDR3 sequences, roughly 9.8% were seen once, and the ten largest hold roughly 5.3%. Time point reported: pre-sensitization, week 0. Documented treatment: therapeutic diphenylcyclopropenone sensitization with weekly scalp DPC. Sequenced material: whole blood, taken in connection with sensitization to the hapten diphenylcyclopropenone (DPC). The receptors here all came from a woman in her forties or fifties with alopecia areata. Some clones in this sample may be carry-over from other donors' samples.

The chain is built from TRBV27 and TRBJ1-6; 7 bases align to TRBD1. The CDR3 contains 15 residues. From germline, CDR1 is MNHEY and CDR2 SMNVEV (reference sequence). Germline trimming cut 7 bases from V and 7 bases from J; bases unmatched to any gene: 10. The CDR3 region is CASTLSGTANSPLHF. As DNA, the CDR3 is TGTGCCAGCACCCTATCCGGGACAGCAAATTCACCCCTCCACTTT.

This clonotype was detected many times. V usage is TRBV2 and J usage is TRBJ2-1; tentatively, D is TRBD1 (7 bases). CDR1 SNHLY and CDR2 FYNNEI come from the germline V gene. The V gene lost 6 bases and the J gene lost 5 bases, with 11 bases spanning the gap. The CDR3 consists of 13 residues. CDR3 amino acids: CASRRDSDNEQFF. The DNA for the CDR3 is TGTGCCAGCAGGCGGGACAGCGACAATGAGCAGTTCTTC.

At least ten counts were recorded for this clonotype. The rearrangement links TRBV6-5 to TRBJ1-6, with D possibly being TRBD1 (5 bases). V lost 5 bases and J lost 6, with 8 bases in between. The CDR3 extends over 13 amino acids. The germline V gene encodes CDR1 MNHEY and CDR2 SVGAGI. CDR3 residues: CASSRQGNSPLHF. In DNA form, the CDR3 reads TGTGCCAGCAGTCGTCAGGGTAATTCACCCCTCCACTTT.

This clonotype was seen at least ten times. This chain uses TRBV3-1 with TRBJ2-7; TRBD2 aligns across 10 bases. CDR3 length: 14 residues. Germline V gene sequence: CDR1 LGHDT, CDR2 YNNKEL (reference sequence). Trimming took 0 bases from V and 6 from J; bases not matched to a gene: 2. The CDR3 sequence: CASSQELAGVEQYF. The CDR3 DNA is TGTGCCAGCAGCCAAGAGCTAGCGGGAGTCGAGCAGTACTTC.

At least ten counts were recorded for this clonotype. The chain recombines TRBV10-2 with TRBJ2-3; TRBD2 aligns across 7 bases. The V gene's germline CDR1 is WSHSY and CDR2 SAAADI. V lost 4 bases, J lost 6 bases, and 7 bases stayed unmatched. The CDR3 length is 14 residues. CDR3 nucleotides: TGCGCCAGCAGTGCCGCCGGGACTACGGATACGCAGTATTTT. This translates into CASSAAGTTDTQYF.

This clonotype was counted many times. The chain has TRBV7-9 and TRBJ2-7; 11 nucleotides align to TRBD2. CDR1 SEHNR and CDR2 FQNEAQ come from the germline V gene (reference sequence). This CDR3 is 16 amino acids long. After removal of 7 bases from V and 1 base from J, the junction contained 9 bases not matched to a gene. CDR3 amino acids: CASTHGGTSGSYEQYF. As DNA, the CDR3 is TGTGCCAGCACCCACGGAGGGACTAGCGGTTCCTACGAGCAGTACTTC.

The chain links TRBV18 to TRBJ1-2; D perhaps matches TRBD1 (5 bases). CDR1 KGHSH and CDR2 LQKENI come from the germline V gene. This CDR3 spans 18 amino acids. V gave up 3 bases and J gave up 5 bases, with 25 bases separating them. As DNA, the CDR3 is TGTGCCAGCTCACCCGCCTCATACCCGCGGGGGTTCAATTATGGCTACACCTTC. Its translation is CASSPASYPRGFNYGYTF. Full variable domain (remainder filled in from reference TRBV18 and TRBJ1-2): NAGVMQNPRHLVRRRGQEARLRCSPMKGHSHVYWYRQLPEEGLKFMVYLQKENIIDESGMPKERFSAEFPKEGPSILRIQQVVRGDSAAYFCASSPASYPRGFNYGYTFGSGTRLTVV.

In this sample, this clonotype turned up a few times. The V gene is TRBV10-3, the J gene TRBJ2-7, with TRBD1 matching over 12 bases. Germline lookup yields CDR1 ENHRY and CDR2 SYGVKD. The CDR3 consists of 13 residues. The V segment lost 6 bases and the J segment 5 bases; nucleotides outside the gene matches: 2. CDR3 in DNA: TGTGCCATCAGGGGGACAGGGGGCCACGAGCAGTACTTC. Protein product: CAIRGTGGHEQYF.

In DNA, the CDR3 is TGTGCCAGCAGTTTAGACACCCTGTCGGGTAATCAGCCCCAGCATTTT. Translating gives CASSLDTLSGNQPQHF. The V and J genes are TRBV12-3 or TRBV12-4 and TRBJ1-5; the D is unclear. This CDR3 is built from 16 residues. V lost 1 base to trimming and J lost 4 bases, with 14 bases between them.

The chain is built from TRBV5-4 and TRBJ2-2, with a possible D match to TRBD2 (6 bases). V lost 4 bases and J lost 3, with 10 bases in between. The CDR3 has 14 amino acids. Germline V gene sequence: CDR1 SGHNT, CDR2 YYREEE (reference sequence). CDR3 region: CASSQGLDTGELFF. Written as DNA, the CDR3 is TGTGCCAGCAGCCAGGGACTCGACACCGGGGAGCTGTTTTTT.

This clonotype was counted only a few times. CDR3 coding DNA: TGTGCCAGCAGCTCCGAGACAGGACTGTACCAAGAGACCCAGTACTTC. Translating gives CASSSETGLYQETQYF. The chain combines TRBV11-2 with TRBJ2-5; a weak D match, TRBD1 (6 bases). Per germline, CDR1 SGHAT and CDR2 FQNNGV. Trimming left V 4 bases short and J 0 bases short, with 15 bases between. This CDR3 has 16 amino acids. Full variable domain (rest looked up from reference TRBV11-2 and TRBJ2-5): EAGVAQSPRYKIIEKRQSVAFWCNPISGHATLYWYQQILGQGPKLLIQFQNNGVVDDSQLPKDRFSAERLKGVDSTLKIQPAKLEDSAVYLCASSSETGLYQETQYFGPGTRLLVL.

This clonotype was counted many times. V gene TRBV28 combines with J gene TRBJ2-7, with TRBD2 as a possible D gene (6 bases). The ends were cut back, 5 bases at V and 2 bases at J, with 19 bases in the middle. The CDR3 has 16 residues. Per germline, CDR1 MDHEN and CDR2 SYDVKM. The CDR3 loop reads CASSLPGGGVTYEQYF. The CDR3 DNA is TGTGCCAGCAGTCTGCCCGGTGGCGGGGTCACCTACGAGCAGTACTTC.

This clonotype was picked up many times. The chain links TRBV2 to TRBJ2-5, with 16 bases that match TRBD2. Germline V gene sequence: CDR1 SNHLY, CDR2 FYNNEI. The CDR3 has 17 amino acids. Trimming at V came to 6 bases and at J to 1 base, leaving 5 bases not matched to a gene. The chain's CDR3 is CASSSGTSGRAQETQYF. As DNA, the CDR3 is TGTGCCAGCAGCTCTGGGACTAGCGGGAGGGCCCAAGAGACCCAGTACTTC.

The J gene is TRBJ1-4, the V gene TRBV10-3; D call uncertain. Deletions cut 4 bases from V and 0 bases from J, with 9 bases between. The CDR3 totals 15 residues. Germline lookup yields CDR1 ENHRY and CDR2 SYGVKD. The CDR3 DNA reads TGTGCCATCAGTGCTTTAGCTGCAACTAATGAAAAACTGTTTTTT. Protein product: CAISALAATNEKLFF.

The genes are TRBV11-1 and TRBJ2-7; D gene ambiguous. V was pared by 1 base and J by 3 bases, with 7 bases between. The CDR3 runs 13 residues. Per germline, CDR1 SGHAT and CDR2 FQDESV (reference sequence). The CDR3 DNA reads TGTGCCAGCAGCTTAGGGCATCTCTACGAGCAGTACTTC. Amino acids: CASSLGHLYEQYF.

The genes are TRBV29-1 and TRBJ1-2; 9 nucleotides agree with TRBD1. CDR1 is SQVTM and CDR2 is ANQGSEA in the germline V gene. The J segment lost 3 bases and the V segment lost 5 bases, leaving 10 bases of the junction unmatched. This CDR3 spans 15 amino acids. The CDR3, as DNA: TGCAGCGTTCAACCCTACGACAGGGGGGACTATGGCTACACCTTC. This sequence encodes CSVQPYDRGDYGYTF.

CDR3 DNA: TGTGCCAGCTCACAGGGAGGGGACACTGAAGCTTTCTTT. It codes for CASSQGGDTEAFF. The gene calls are TRBV18 and TRBJ1-1, with a tentative D call TRBD1 (5 bases). V lost 4 bases and J 3 bases, leaving 9 bases between the germline ends. Germline V gene data show CDR1 as KGHSH and CDR2 as LQKENI. This CDR3 has 13 amino acids. Full variable domain (rest looked up from reference TRBV18 and TRBJ1-1): NAGVMQNPRHLVRRRGQEARLRCSPMKGHSHVYWYRQLPEEGLKFMVYLQKENIIDESGMPKERFSAEFPKEGPSILRIQQVVRGDSAAYFCASSQGGDTEAFFGQGTRLTVV.

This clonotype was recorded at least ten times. This CDR3 is CASSSRGDEQYF. The CDR3 nucleotides read TGTGCCAGCAGTTCACGGGGCGACGAGCAGTACTTC. This rearrangement joins TRBV6-6 to TRBJ2-7, with D perhaps given as TRBD1 or TRBD2 (5 bases each). The ends were cut back, 4 bases at V and 5 bases at J, with 9 bases in the middle. The CDR3 loop spans 12 amino acids. CDR1 is MNHNY and CDR2 is SVGAGI in the germline V gene (reference sequence).

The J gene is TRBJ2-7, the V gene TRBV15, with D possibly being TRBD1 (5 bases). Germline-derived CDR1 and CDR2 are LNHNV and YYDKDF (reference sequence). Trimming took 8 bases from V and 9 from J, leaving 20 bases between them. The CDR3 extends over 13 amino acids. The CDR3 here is CATAGAPPTLQYF. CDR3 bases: TGTGCCACCGCTGGGGCACCCCCTACGCTGCAGTACTTC. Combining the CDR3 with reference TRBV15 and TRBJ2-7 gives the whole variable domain DAMVIQNPRYQVTQFGKPVTLSCSQTLNHNVMYWYQQKSSQAPKLLFHYYDKDFNNEADTPDNFQSRRPNTSFCFLDIRSPGLGDTAMYLCATAGAPPTLQYFGPGTRLTVT.

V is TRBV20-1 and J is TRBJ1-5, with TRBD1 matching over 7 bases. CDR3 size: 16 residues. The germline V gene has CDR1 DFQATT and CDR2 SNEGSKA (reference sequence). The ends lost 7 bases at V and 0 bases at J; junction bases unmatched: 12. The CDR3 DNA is TGCAGTGTCGGTAAGGGGGCGGGATATAGCAATCAGCCCCAGCATTTT. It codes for CSVGKGAGYSNQPQHF.

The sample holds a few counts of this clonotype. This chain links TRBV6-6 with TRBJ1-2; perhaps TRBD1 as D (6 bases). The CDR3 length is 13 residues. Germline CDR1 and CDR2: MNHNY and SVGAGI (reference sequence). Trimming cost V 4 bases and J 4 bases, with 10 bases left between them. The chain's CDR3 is CASSLQGSYGYTF. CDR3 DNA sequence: TGTGCCAGCAGTTTACAGGGATCCTATGGCTACACCTTC.